These T cell receptor beta chains were read from a single sample in a study of neoadjuvant anti-PD-1 for oral cavity cancer. The table came from immunoSEQ multiplex PCR; TCRdb's copy has only in-frame clones and leaves some out. This table holds more than 10,000 clones, about 60% found once. This specimen was PBMCs, taken before nivolumab (anti-PD-1) treatment. Every receptor here comes from a person aged 35 to 85 with oral cavity squamous cell carcinoma. CDR3s include the opening cysteine and the closing phenylalanine or tryptophan. The order of the fields is D gene, clone size, V gene, J gene, CDR3 DNA, CDR3 protein. The D gene is left open where the match is weak. Size values are once, few and many counts, or a class for expanded clones, and some rows have none.

-	-	TRBV7-3	TRBJ2-3	TGTGCCAGCAGCTTAAGGGGTGGAAGCACAGATACGCAGTATTTT	CASSLRGGSTDTQYF
-	-	TRBV28	TRBJ2-7	TGTGCCATAAGGGATGGACAGTTCTACGAGCAGTACTTC	CAIRDGQFYEQYF
-	-	TRBV6-1	TRBJ2-7	TGTGCCAGCAGTATTGGGGGAGGTTACGAGCAGTACTTC	CASSIGGGYEQYF
-	-	TRBV28	TRBJ2-1	TGTGCCAGCAGTCCCGCAGAGCAGGCCTACAATGAGCAGTTCTTC	CASSPAEQAYNEQFF
-	-	TRBV27	TRBJ1-1	TGTGCCAGCAGTTTCAGGGCGAAGAACACTGAAGCTTTCTTT	CASSFRAKNTEAFF
TRBD2	-	TRBV11-3	TRBJ2-3	TGTGCCAGCAGTCTACGACTAGCGGGGGGGGGCACAGATACGCAGTATTTT	CASSLRLAGGGTDTQYF
-	-	TRBV5-1	TRBJ2-7	TGCGCCAGCAGCTTTGGCAGGGCCTACGAGCAGTACTTC	CASSFGRAYEQYF
-	-	TRBV9	TRBJ2-5	TGTGCCAGCAGCGTAGAAGGACGGGGCGGAGAGACCCAGTACTTC	CASSVEGRGGETQYF
-	-	TRBV9	TRBJ1-1	TGTGCCAGCAGCGTAGATGAGGGCCGAAGGACTGAAGCTTTCTTT	CASSVDEGRRTEAFF
-	-	TRBV6-5	TRBJ2-3	TGTGCCAGCAGTTCGACAGGGAGGCCAGATACGCAGTATTTT	CASSSTGRPDTQYF
-	-	TRBV7-8	TRBJ2-1	TGTGCCAGCAGCCGCTACAGGGAATCGGACAATGAGCAGTTCTTC	CASSRYRESDNEQFF
-	-	TRBV5-1	TRBJ1-1	TGCGCCAGCAGCTTGGGGTGGGAGTTGATGAACACTGAAGCTTTCTTT	CASSLGWELMNTEAFF
-	-	TRBV6-5	TRBJ2-3	TGTGCCAGCAGGGAGACCAACAGGCGCACAGATACGCAGTATTTT	CASRETNRRTDTQYF
-	-	TRBV19	TRBJ2-7	TGTGCCAGTAGTAAGGCGCCCACGGGCTACGAGCAGTACTTC	CASSKAPTGYEQYF
-	-	TRBV5-1	TRBJ2-7	TGCGCCAGCAGCTTGGCCCGGGCGACTACCTACGAGCAGTACTTC	CASSLARATTYEQYF
TRBD2	few	TRBV2	TRBJ2-5	TGTGCCAGCATCTTACCCGTCGGGGGGGAGACCCAGTACTTC	CASILPVGGETQYF
-	-	TRBV7-8	TRBJ2-5	TGTGCCAGCAGTCCAAGAGGAAGCACCTACGAGACCCAGTACTTC	CASSPRGSTYETQYF
TRBD1	few	TRBV18	TRBJ1-5	TGTGCCAGCTCACCACTCAGACAGGGGGGCAATCAGCCCCAGCATTTT	CASSPLRQGGNQPQHF
-	-	TRBV19	TRBJ1-5	TGTGCCAGTACCGAACAGGGAATGCGCAATCAGCCCCAGCATTTT	CASTEQGMRNQPQHF
-	once	TRBV6-6	TRBJ2-1	TGTGCCAGCAGTTACTCGGCCAGCGGCTATTACAATGAGCAGTTCTTC	CASSYSASGYYNEQFF
-	-	TRBV6-1	TRBJ2-2	TGTGCCAGCAAAGGGACGTTGGGCGCCGGGGAGCTGTTTTTT	CASKGTLGAGELFF
-	-	TRBV5-6	TRBJ2-4	TGTGCCAGCAGCTTGTTACGGGAAGTAGGCAAAAACATTCAGTACTTC	CASSLLREVGKNIQYF
TRBD1	-	TRBV25-1	TRBJ1-6	TGTGCCAGCAGTGACTCAGGACAGGGTGTGAGTTCACCCCTCCACTTT	CASSDSGQGVSSPLHF
-	-	TRBV4-1	TRBJ1-1	TGCGCCAGCAGCCAAGCAAGCAGCCCGCCTATGTTGAACACTGAAGCTTTCTTT	CASSQASSPPMLNTEAFF
-	-	TRBV14	TRBJ1-1	TGTGCCAGCAGCCAAGTGACGAAGGGGCGATGGGTGAACACTGAAGCTTTCTTT	CASSQVTKGRWVNTEAFF
-	few	TRBV6-5	TRBJ2-7	TGTGCCAGCAGTTACAACAGGGGGGGAGGGTACGAGCAGTACTTC	CASSYNRGGGYEQYF
-	-	TRBV19	TRBJ1-2	TGTGCCAGTAGGGGACTAGTTAACTATGGCTACACCTTC	CASRGLVNYGYTF
-	few	TRBV7-9	TRBJ1-1	TGTGCCAGCAGCTTTCCTCTCGGTGGGGCAACTGAAGCTTTCTTT	CASSFPLGGATEAFF
-	-	TRBV2	TRBJ1-4	TGTGCCAGCAGTGATTTACGGGACAATGAAAAACTGTTTTTT	CASSDLRDNEKLFF
-	-	TRBV2	TRBJ1-5	TGTGCCAGCAGTGAGGGCACAGGGAGCAATCAGCCCCAGCATTTT	CASSEGTGSNQPQHF
-	-	TRBV28	TRBJ1-3	TGTGCCAGCAGTCCGACAGCATATGACCCCTCTGGAAACACCATATATTTT	CASSPTAYDPSGNTIYF
TRBD1	-	TRBV6-5	TRBJ1-5	TGTGCCAGCAGCAATGACAGGGGACGAAATCAGCCCCAGCATTTT	CASSNDRGRNQPQHF